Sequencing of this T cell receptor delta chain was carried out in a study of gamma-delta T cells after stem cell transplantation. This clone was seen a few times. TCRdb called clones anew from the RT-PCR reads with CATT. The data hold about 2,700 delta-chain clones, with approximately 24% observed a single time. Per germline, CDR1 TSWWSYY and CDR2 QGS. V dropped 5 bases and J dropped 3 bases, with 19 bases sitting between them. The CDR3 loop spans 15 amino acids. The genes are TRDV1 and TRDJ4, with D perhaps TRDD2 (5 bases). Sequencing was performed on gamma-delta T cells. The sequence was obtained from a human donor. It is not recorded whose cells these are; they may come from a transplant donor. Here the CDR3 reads CALGTSVAVSGPLIF. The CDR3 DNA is TGTGCTCTTGGGACTTCCGTCGCTGTTTCCGGACCCCTGATCTTT.